This TCR beta chain originates from a study of cytomegalovirus exposure and HLA in healthy donors. Regarding the study as a whole: Confirmation was obtained in vitro that a few CMV-associated chains are specific for CMV antigens. HLA restriction was apparent for most CMV-associated TCR beta chains in a later analysis.

PCR involved 60 Vbeta and 13 Jbeta primers. How the authors handled the data: There were about 80 million unique TCR beta chains by a later count, and about 12 million of them were shared. Measured with immunoSEQ multiplex PCR; TCRdb has only the in-frame clones, and not every one. V and J calls and clone size are as listed in that table; D and trimming were resolved from the DNA. The sample lists 70,000 to 100,000 clones; 80% were seen once. As for this clone: The antigen remains undetermined.

V was clipped by 7 bases and J by 2 bases; unmatched bases: 6. CDR1 is KGHSH, CDR2 LQKENI, per germline. This CDR3 comprises 15 residues. The receptor's source is a woman aged 45-65 years in good health and CMV-seropositive. The sample taken for sequencing was PBMCs. The chain couples TRBV18 to TRBJ2-3, with 10 bases matching TRBD1. The CDR3, as DNA: TGTGCCAGCTTTGGGACAGGGGCTCACACAGATACGCAGTATTTT. This sequence encodes CASFGTGAHTDTQYF. Complete variable domain (other parts from reference TRBV18 and TRBJ2-3): NAGVMQNPRHLVRRRGQEARLRCSPMKGHSHVYWYRQLPEEGLKFMVYLQKENIIDESGMPKERFSAEFPKEGPSILRIQQVVRGDSAAYFCASFGTGAHTDTQYFGPGTRLTVL.